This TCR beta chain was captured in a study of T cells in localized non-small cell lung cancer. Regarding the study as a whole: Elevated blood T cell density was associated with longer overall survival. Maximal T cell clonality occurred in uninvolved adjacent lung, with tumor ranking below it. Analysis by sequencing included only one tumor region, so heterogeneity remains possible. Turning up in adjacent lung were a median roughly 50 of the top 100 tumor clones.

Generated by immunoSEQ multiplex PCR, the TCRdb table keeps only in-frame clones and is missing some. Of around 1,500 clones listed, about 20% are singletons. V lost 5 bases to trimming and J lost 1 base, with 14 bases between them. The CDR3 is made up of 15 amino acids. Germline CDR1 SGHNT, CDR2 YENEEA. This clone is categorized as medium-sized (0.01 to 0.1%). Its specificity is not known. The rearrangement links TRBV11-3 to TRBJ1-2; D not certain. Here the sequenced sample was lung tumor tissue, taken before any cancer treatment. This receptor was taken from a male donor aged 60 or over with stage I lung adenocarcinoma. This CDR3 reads CASSPPQEDNYGYTF. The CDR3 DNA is TGTGCCAGCAGCCCCCCCCAGGAGGATAACTATGGCTACACCTTC.